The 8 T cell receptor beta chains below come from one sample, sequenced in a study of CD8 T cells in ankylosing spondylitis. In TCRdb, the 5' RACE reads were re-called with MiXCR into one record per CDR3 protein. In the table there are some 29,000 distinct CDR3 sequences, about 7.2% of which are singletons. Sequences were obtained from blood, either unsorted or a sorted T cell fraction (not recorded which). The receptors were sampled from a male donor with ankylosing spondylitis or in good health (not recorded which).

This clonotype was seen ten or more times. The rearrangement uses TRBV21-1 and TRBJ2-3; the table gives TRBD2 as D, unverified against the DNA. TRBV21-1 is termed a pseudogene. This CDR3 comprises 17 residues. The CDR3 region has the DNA TGTGCCAGCAGTCCCCGAGGAGCGGGAAAGATGAAAGATACGCAGTATTTT. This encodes CASSPRGAGKMKDTQYF.

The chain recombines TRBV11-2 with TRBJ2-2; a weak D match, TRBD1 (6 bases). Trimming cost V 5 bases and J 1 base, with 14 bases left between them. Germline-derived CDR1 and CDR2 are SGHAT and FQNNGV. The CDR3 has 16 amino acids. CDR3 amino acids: CASSESGTQNTGELFF. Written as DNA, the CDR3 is TGTGCCAGCAGCGAATCCGGGACACAGAACACCGGGGAGCTGTTTTTT.

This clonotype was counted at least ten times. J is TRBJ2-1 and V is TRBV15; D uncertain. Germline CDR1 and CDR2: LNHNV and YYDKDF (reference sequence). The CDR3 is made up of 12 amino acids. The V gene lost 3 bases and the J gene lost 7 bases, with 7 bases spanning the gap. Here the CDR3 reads CATSSRLNEQFF. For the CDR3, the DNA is TGTGCCACCAGCAGCCGCTTAAATGAGCAGTTCTTC.

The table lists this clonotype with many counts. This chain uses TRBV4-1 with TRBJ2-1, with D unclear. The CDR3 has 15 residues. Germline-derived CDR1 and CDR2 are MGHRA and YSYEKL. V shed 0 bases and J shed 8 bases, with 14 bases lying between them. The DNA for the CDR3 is TGCGCCAGCAGCCAAGACGGCAGGCTCAATGATGAGCAGTTCTTC. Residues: CASSQDGRLNDEQFF.

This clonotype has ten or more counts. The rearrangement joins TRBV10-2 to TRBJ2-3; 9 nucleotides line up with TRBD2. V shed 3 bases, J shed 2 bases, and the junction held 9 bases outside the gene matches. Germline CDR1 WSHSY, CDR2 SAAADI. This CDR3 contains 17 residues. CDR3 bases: TGCGCCAGCAGTGACTTGGGACTAGCAGCCCTCACAGATACGCAGTATTTT. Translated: CASSDLGLAALTDTQYF.

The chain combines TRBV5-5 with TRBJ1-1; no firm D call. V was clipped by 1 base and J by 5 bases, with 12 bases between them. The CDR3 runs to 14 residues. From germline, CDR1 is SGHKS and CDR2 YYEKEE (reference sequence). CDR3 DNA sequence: TGTGCCAGCAGCTTGTTGCCCCTGGCGACTGAAGCTTTCTTT. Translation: CASSLLPLATEAFF.

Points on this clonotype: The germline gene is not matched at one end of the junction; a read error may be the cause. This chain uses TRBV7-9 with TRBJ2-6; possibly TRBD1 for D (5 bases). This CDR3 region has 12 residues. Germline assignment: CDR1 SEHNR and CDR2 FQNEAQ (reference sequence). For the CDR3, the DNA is TGTGCCAGCTCTTATGGGGCCAGCGTCCTGACTTTC. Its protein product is CASSYGASVLTF.

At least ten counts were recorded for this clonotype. The CDR3 region has the DNA TGTGCCAGCAGCCCCGCCCGTAATGAAGCTTTCTTT. Residues: CASSPARNEAFF. The chain uses TRBV13 and TRBJ1-1; D gene ambiguous. The V end was cut by 5 bases, the J end by 7 bases, with 11 bases between. The CDR3 has 12 residues. CDR1 and CDR2 (germline): PRHDT, FYEKMQ (reference sequence).